The rows below give T cell receptor beta chains drawn from one sample of a study of blood T cells in healthy people across ages. From the 5' RACE reads, TCRdb called clonotypes with MiXCR, one entry per CDR3 protein. The table records around 990,000 distinct CDR3 sequences, around 25% of them present only once. The same sample was also used in a study of T cells of mothers and their children.

Sequencing was performed on blood. The origin of the receptors is a girl aged 2 to 10 in good health. Each CDR3 is given with its conserved first and last residue. The D gene is left open where the match is weak. The listing skips clone size in some rows; elsewhere it reads once, few, many or a size class.

D gene	V gene	clone size	J gene	CDR3 protein	CDR3 DNA
TRBD2	TRBV6-2/TRBV6-3	few	TRBJ2-7	CASEDPGLAASSSYEQYF	TGTGCCAGCGAGGATCCGGGACTAGCGGCATCAAGCTCCTACGAGCAGTACTTC
-	TRBV28	few	TRBJ2-1	CASRITPYNEQFF	TGTGCCAGCAGAATTACACCCTACAATGAGCAGTTCTTC
-	TRBV20-1	-	TRBJ1-2	CSARVPPGDYGYTF	TGCAGTGCTAGAGTCCCCCCAGGGGACTATGGCTACACCTTC
-	TRBV12-3/TRBV12-4	few	TRBJ2-7	CASSLGGQGRIPQVQYF	TGTGCCAGCAGTTTAGGAGGGCAGGGGAGGATTCCCCAGGTGCAGTACTTC
-	TRBV7-9	few	TRBJ2-2	CASSSLSGPGELFF	TGTGCCAGCAGCTCCCTCTCAGGTCCCGGGGAGCTGTTTTTT
-	TRBV27	few	TRBJ1-5	CASSPYLKQPQHF	TGCGCCAGCAGTCCCTACTTAAAACAGCCCCAGCATTTT
-	TRBV20-1	-	TRBJ1-2	CSARGSMVGGSGYTF	TGCAGTGCTAGAGGAAGTATGGTCGGGGGCTCTGGCTACACCTTC
-	TRBV7-8	-	TRBJ2-1	CASSQPRDHNEQFF	TGTGCCAGCAGCCAGCCCCGGGACCACAATGAGCAGTTCTTC
-	TRBV20-1	-	TRBJ1-4	CSAYRAGVRGEKLFF	TGCAGTGCTTACCGGGCTGGGGTGAGAGGGGAAAAACTGTTTTTT
TRBD2	TRBV20-1	few	TRBJ2-1	CSALLAGGMNEQFF	TGCAGTGCTCTGCTAGCGGGAGGTATGAATGAGCAGTTCTTC
-	TRBV6-6	-	TRBJ1-1	CACSYSAMGNPEAFF	TGTGCCTGCAGTTACTCGGCGATGGGGAACCCTGAAGCTTTCTTT
-	TRBV5-5	-	TRBJ2-5	CASSHGLSRETQYF	TGTGCCAGCAGCCACGGACTTAGCCGGGAAACCCAGTACTTC
-	TRBV20-1	-	TRBJ2-3	CSARIGRTGGDTQYF	TGCAGTGCTAGGATAGGCAGGACTGGCGGGGATACGCAGTATTTT
-	TRBV6-4	few	TRBJ1-1	CASSDRPNTEAFF	TGTGCCAGCAGTGACAGACCTAACACTGAAGCTTTCTTT
-	TRBV27	-	TRBJ1-2	CASSFGFNYGYTF	TGTGCCAGCAGTTTCGGATTTAACTATGGCTACACCTTC
-	TRBV29-1	-	TRBJ2-6	CSVVAVSSGANVLTF	TGCAGCGTTGTCGCAGTTAGCTCTGGGGCCAACGTCCTGACTTTC
-	TRBV20-1	once	TRBJ2-5	CSAPIPGPWETQYF	TGCAGTGCCCCTATACCGGGCCCCTGGGAGACCCAGTACTTC
-	TRBV29-1	-	TRBJ2-1	CSVGLATNEQFF	TGCAGCGTTGGGCTAGCTACGAATGAGCAGTTCTTC
-	TRBV28	few	TRBJ2-7	CATLSRASYEQYF	TGTGCCACCCTGTCCAGGGCCTCCTACGAGCAGTACTTC
TRBD2	TRBV7-2	few	TRBJ2-1	CASSSGLASYNEQFF	TGTGCCAGCAGCTCGGGACTAGCGTCCTACAATGAGCAGTTCTTC
-	TRBV20-1	-	TRBJ1-2	CSAREGTTLNNYGYTF	TGCAGTGCTAGAGAGGGAACTACCTTAAACAACTATGGCTACACCTTC
TRBD2	TRBV7-9	-	TRBJ2-3	CASSPRSGGDTQYF	TGTGCCAGCAGCCCTCGTTCGGGGGGGGATACGCAGTATTTT
-	TRBV11-3	few	TRBJ2-7	CASSLEQGNYEQYF	TGTGCCAGCAGCTTAGAACAGGGAAATTACGAGCAGTACTTC
-	TRBV7-9	once	TRBJ2-3	CASSANEGITDTQYF	TGTGCCAGCAGCGCCAATGAGGGGATTACAGATACGCAGTATTTT
TRBD2	TRBV3-1	few	TRBJ2-5	CASSLVTTLLAGGETQYF	TGTGCCAGCAGCCTAGTTACCACCCTACTAGCGGGAGGGGAGACCCAGTACTTC
TRBD1	TRBV7-9	-	TRBJ2-7	CASGLTGEGYGQYF	TGTGCCAGCGGATTGACAGGGGAAGGCTACGGGCAGTACTTC
-	TRBV7-2	few	TRBJ2-6	CASRQWSSGANVLTF	TGTGCCAGCCGCCAATGGAGCTCTGGGGCCAACGTCCTGACTTTC
-	TRBV7-2	once	TRBJ2-2	CASTPGPNTGELFF	TGTGCCAGCACCCCGGGCCCCAACACCGGGGAGCTGTTTTTT
-	TRBV4-2	-	TRBJ2-7	CASSQDWVAEAYEQYF	TGTGCCAGCAGCCAAGATTGGGTAGCGGAGGCCTACGAGCAGTACTTC
TRBD2	TRBV12-3/TRBV12-4	-	TRBJ2-3	CASSALTSGTDTQYF	TGTGCCAGCAGTGCTTTAACTAGCGGCACGGATACGCAGTATTTT
TRBD1	TRBV19	-	TRBJ2-5	CASSPSRGAGGRGETQYF	TGTGCCAGTAGCCCTTCCAGGGGGGCAGGGGGCCGAGGGGAGACCCAGTACTTC
-	TRBV6-2/TRBV6-3	-	TRBJ1-2	CASSNRGTANYGYTF	TGTGCCAGCAGTAACCGTGGGACGGCTAACTATGGCTACACCTTC
-	TRBV4-1	-	TRBJ1-5	CASSQGVQGGQPQHF	TGCGCCAGCAGCCAAGGCGTACAGGGCGGTCAGCCCCAGCATTTT
-	TRBV29-1	-	TRBJ1-2	CSVEMRAEGYTF	TGCAGCGTTGAAATGCGGGCGGAAGGCTACACCTTC
TRBD2	TRBV12-5	few	TRBJ2-3	CASAYPRQAGVSSTDTQYF	TGTGCTAGTGCCTACCCTAGGCAAGCGGGAGTGTCATCCACAGATACGCAGTATTTT
TRBD1	TRBV7-3	-	TRBJ2-7	CASRPQGSGEQYF	TGTGCCAGCAGACCACAGGGGTCGGGAGAGCAGTACTTC
-	TRBV12-3/TRBV12-4	few	TRBJ2-5	CASSSTYEQHF	TGTGCCAGCAGTTCCACCTACGAGCAGCACTTC
TRBD1	TRBV15	-	TRBJ2-5	CATSRDRIQETQYF	TGTGCCACCAGCAGGGACAGGATCCAAGAGACCCAGTACTTC